This T cell receptor beta chain stems from a study of OX40 agonist ivuxolimab in advanced cancers. V shed 0 bases and J shed 7 bases, with 18 bases lying between them. From germline, CDR1 is GTSNPN and CDR2 SVGIG (reference sequence). CDR3 length: 15 amino acids. Assay: immunoSEQ multiplex PCR; the TCRdb copy retains only in-frame clones and omits some. The sample holds roughly 100,000 clones; approximately 85% are singletons and the top ten take less than 5%. The V gene is TRBV30, the J gene TRBJ1-2; D gene ambiguous. Sample: CD4+ or CD8+ T cells sorted from blood, taken in a trial of the OX40 agonist ivuxolimab. This receptor was identified in an adult with an advanced solid tumor such as melanoma, head and neck, liver or kidney cancer. The CDR3 DNA reads TGTGCCTGGAGTGTAAGGGTGGTTGGAGGGCCTGGCTACACCTTC. Protein: CAWSVRVVGGPGYTF.